The 26 T cell receptor beta chains given below trace back to one sample, sequenced in a study of PD-1 blockade in mismatch repair-deficient tumors. Clones were read by immunoSEQ multiplex PCR, and TCRdb kept only the in-frame ones, dropping some. The sample shows about 23,000 clones, 75% to 85% of them seen only once. The source was peripheral blood, collected 12 weeks after starting pembrolizumab. Source of these receptors: an adult with mismatch repair-deficient cancer.

The chain joins TRBV30 to TRBJ1-5, with D unresolved. CDR3 length: 14 residues. CDR1 and CDR2 from the germline V gene are GTSNPN and SVGIG (reference sequence). V lost 0 bases and J 3 bases, leaving 9 bases between the germline ends. CDR3 in amino acids: CAWSVLGINQPQHF. The CDR3 DNA is TGTGCCTGGAGTGTACTGGGAATCAATCAGCCCCAGCATTTT.

The CDR3 bases are TGTGCCAGCAGCTCACTGGCGGGAGGGCCTTCCATCGTGAATACGCAGTATTTT. Its translation is CASSSLAGGPSIVNTQYF. This rearrangement joins TRBV13 to TRBJ2-3, with 9 positions matching TRBD2. Germline V CDR1 and CDR2: PRHDT, FYEKMQ (reference sequence). The V segment lost 4 bases and the J segment 7 bases; nucleotides outside the gene matches: 18. This CDR3 has 18 amino acids.

This rearrangement joins TRBV6-5 to TRBJ1-4; D not resolved. Trimming shortened V by 6 bases and J by 1 base, and 9 bases separated the two germline ends. The CDR3 is made up of 14 amino acids. CDR1 is MNHEY, CDR2 SVGAGI, per germline. In DNA, the CDR3 is TGTGCCAGCAGGGGAAAAGGAACTAATGAAAAACTGTTTTTT. This gives the protein CASRGKGTNEKLFF.

The chain is built from TRBV6-1 and TRBJ1-2; 7 positions agree with TRBD1. Germline lookup yields CDR1 MNHNS and CDR2 SASEGT. V gave up 6 bases and J gave up 8 bases; unmatched junction bases: 9. The CDR3 runs to 13 residues. This CDR3 reads CASSETGQEGYTF. CDR3 coding DNA: TGTGCCAGCAGCGAGACAGGACAGGAAGGCTACACCTTC.

The CDR3 DNA reads TGTGCCAGCAGCGTTCAACGGGACAGTCTCTATGGCTACACCTTC. Protein: CASSVQRDSLYGYTF. The chain recombines TRBV7-2 with TRBJ1-2; 7 bases match TRBD1. Germline V CDR1 and CDR2: SGHTA, FQGNSA. With 5 bases clipped from V and 4 bases from J, the junction kept 10 bases outside the gene matches. The CDR3 runs 15 residues. Using reference TRBV7-2 and TRBJ1-2 for the parts outside the CDR3, the full variable domain is GAGVSQSPSNKVTEKGKDVELRCDPISGHTALYWYRQSLGQGLEFLIYFQGNSAPDKSGLPSDRFSAERTGGSVSTLTIQRTQQEDSAVYLCASSVQRDSLYGYTFGSGTRLTVV.

J is TRBJ2-7 and V is TRBV5-4; 7 nucleotides agree with TRBD2. V dropped 4 bases and J dropped 5; count of bases not matched to a gene: 12. The germline CDR1 and CDR2 sequences are SGHNT and YYREEE (reference sequence). The CDR3 consists of 15 residues. In DNA, the CDR3 is TGTGCCAGCAGCCACCCCGGGACTAACTCTCACGAGCAGTACTTC. Protein: CASSHPGTNSHEQYF.

The J gene is TRBJ1-5, the V gene TRBV4-1; unclear D gene. Germline CDR1 MGHRA, CDR2 YSYEKL. This CDR3 is built from 17 residues. V shed 3 bases and J shed 2 bases, with 17 bases lying between them. The CDR3 nucleotides read TGCGCCAGCAGCCACAAGACGTGCACCCGGGGCAATCAGCCCCAGCATTTT. It is translated as CASSHKTCTRGNQPQHF.

This chain links TRBV28 with TRBJ1-1; 8 nucleotides align to TRBD1. The CDR3 totals 12 residues. Trimming removed 2 bases from V and 8 bases from J; junction bases left unmatched: 1. Germline V gene lookup returns CDR1 MDHEN and CDR2 SYDVKM. CDR3 loop: CASSLGDREAFF. The CDR3 DNA is TGTGCCAGCAGTTTAGGGGACAGGGAAGCTTTCTTT.

About this clone: Lacking the conserved final phenylalanine or tryptophan, this CDR3 likely reflects a read error. The chain recombines TRBV18 with TRBJ2-7; tentatively, D is TRBD1 (5 bases). V lost 1 base, J lost 4 bases, and 11 bases lay in between. Germline V gives CDR1 KGHSH, CDR2 LQKENI. CDR3 size: 14 residues. CDR3 coding DNA: TGTGCCAGCTCACCACTCGCAGGGATATACGAGCAGTACCTC. Amino acids: CASSPLAGIYEQYL.

This clone was picked up one time. This chain connects TRBV5-4 to TRBJ2-7; the D gene is possibly TRBD1 (6 bases). CDR1 and CDR2 from the germline V gene are SGHNT and YYREEE (reference sequence). This CDR3 has 14 amino acids. V was cut by 3 bases and J by 3 bases, with 13 bases left in between. The CDR3 loop reads CASSSPGHHYEQYF. The DNA for the CDR3 is TGTGCCAGCAGCTCGCCGGGACACCACTACGAGCAGTACTTC.

This chain uses TRBV6-1 with TRBJ2-7; possible D gene TRBD1, 6 bases. The CDR3 extends over 14 amino acids. Trimming stripped 1 base from V and 3 bases from J, with 10 bases between. Germline loops: CDR1 MNHNS, CDR2 SASEGT. The CDR3 region is CASSEGTDYYEQYF. In DNA, the CDR3 is TGTGCCAGCAGTGAAGGGACAGATTACTACGAGCAGTACTTC.

This clone appeared once. This chain links TRBV11-2 with TRBJ2-5; TRBD1 aligns across 8 bases. J gave up 7 bases and V 2 bases, and 9 bases lay outside the gene matches. In germline, CDR1 is SGHAT, CDR2 FQNNGV. This CDR3 is 15 amino acids long. Here the CDR3 DNA reads TGTGCCAGCAGCTTACTGCCAGGGGGCGGTCGGACCCAGTACTTC. This gives the protein CASSLLPGGGRTQYF.

The count of this clone is one. The rearrangement links TRBV15 to TRBJ1-1, with a possible D match to TRBD1 (6 bases). Deletions cut 0 bases from V and 4 bases from J, with 24 bases between. Germline V gene data show CDR1 as LNHNV and CDR2 as YYDKDF (reference sequence). The CDR3 runs to 19 residues. The CDR3 loop reads CATSRDRGLGRGLSTEAFF. The CDR3 DNA follows: TGTGCCACCAGCAGAGATCGGGGGCTCGGTAGAGGACTAAGCACTGAAGCTTTCTTT. The complete variable domain, with remaining parts taken from reference TRBV15 and TRBJ1-1, reads DAMVIQNPRYQVTQFGKPVTLSCSQTLNHNVMYWYQQKSSQAPKLLFHYYDKDFNNEADTPDNFQSRRPNTSFCFLDIRSPGLGDTAMYLCATSRDRGLGRGLSTEAFFGQGTRLTVV.

CDR3 sequence (DNA): TGCGCCAGCAGCTTTTCCGGGGGGAACACCGGGGAGCTGTTTTTT. Translation gives CASSFSGGNTGELFF. The V call is TRBV5-1, the J call TRBJ2-2; TRBD2 is a possible D gene (6 bases). Germline V gene data show CDR1 as SGHRS and CDR2 as YFSETQ. This CDR3 contains 15 residues. V was clipped by 2 bases and J by 1 base, with 9 bases between them.

This clone was picked up one time. The V call is TRBV6-5, the J call TRBJ2-1; weak D call: TRBD1 (6 bases). V was clipped by 0 bases and J by 4 bases, with 10 bases between them. The length of the CDR3 is 15 residues. CDR1 is MNHEY, CDR2 SVGAGI, per germline. The CDR3 DNA follows: TGTGCCAGCAGTTACTCCAGAGGGGGTTACAATGAGCAGTTCTTC. This sequence encodes CASSYSRGGYNEQFF.

This clone was seen a single time. This chain connects TRBV15 to TRBJ2-5, with D possibly matching TRBD1 (5 bases). Trimming cost V 2 bases and J 5 bases, with 12 bases left between them. Germline CDR1 is LNHNV and CDR2 is YYDKDF (reference sequence). The CDR3 contains 14 residues. CDR3 protein: CATSRLRSGETQYF. In DNA, the CDR3 is TGTGCCACCAGCAGATTGCGATCAGGGGAGACCCAGTACTTC.

The genes are TRBV5-6 and TRBJ2-7; D unclear. Trimming left V 6 bases short and J 1 base short, with 11 bases between. The CDR3 is 13 residues long. The germline V gene encodes CDR1 SGHDT and CDR2 YYEEEE. The CDR3 loop is CASMAQQSYEQYF. The CDR3 nucleotides read TGTGCCAGCATGGCCCAACAATCCTACGAGCAGTACTTC.

The chain joins TRBV13 to TRBJ2-7; D gene uncertain. Germline CDR1 PRHDT, CDR2 FYEKMQ (reference sequence). This CDR3 is built from 14 residues. Trimming left V 6 bases short and J 4 bases short, with 16 bases between. The DNA of the CDR3 is TGTGCCAGCAGTGAAGACGGATCCGTTTACGAGCAGTACTTC. Its protein is CASSEDGSVYEQYF.

The V call is TRBV7-8, the J call TRBJ1-5; D is ambiguous. The V gene lost 4 bases and the J gene lost 2 bases, with 15 bases spanning the gap. Germline-derived CDR1 and CDR2 are SGHVS and FQNEAQ. CDR3 length equals 16 residues. The DNA for the CDR3 is TGTGCCAGCAGCTCAGGAGAAGGGCTTCGCAATCAGCCCCAGCATTTT. Protein: CASSSGEGLRNQPQHF.

The sample holds one count of this clone. The rearrangement links TRBV7-3 to TRBJ2-3; 7 bases agree with TRBD2. V dropped 5 bases and J dropped 4; count of bases not matched to a gene: 9. This CDR3 has 15 amino acids. The germline V gene encodes CDR1 SGHTA and CDR2 FQGTGA. This CDR3 reads CASSDSGLVADTQYF. CDR3 in DNA: TGTGCCAGCAGCGATAGCGGGCTGGTTGCAGATACGCAGTATTTT.

The chain couples TRBV30 to TRBJ2-7; D is possibly TRBD2 (5 bases). Germline CDR1 reads GTSNPN; CDR2 reads SVGIG (reference sequence). Trimming took 4 bases from V and 3 from J, leaving 10 bases between them. This CDR3 spans 12 amino acids. The chain's CDR3 is CAWNRGFYEQYF. Written as DNA, the CDR3 is TGTGCCTGGAATAGAGGGTTCTACGAGCAGTACTTC.

This clone has just a few counts. The V and J genes are TRBV9 and TRBJ2-1, with a weak D call TRBD1 (5 bases). V was pared by 1 base and J by 0 bases, with 14 bases between. Germline V gives CDR1 SGDLS, CDR2 YYNGEE. The CDR3 extends over 17 amino acids. The CDR3 loop reads CASSVSTGPSSYNEQFF. The CDR3 DNA sequence: TGTGCCAGCAGCGTATCTACAGGCCCAAGCTCCTACAATGAGCAGTTCTTC. The full variable domain, its missing parts supplied by reference TRBV9 and TRBJ2-1, is DSGVTQTPKHLITATGQRVTLRCSPRSGDLSVYWYQQSLDQGLQFLIQYYNGEERAKGNILERFSAQQFPDLHSELNLSSLELGDSALYFCASSVSTGPSSYNEQFFGPGTRLTVL.

The CDR3 DNA follows: TGTGCCAGCAGCGTAGCGGCTAGCGGGAATGGAAAAGAGACCCAGTACTTC. Its translation is CASSVAASGNGKETQYF. This sequence joins TRBV9 and TRBJ2-5; 9 bases fit TRBD2. CDR1 and CDR2 from the germline V gene are SGDLS and YYNGEE. V lost 0 bases and J lost 3; bases outside the gene matches: 9. This CDR3 is built from 17 residues.

The chain uses TRBV2 and TRBJ2-7, with 13 bases identical to TRBD2. In germline, CDR1 is SNHLY, CDR2 FYNNEI. J was trimmed by 1 base and V by 7 bases; bases with no gene match: 1. This CDR3 spans 14 amino acids. CDR3 DNA: TGTGCCAGCACGGGACTAGCGGGGTCCTACGAGCAGTACTTC. Translating it yields CASTGLAGSYEQYF.

The chain links TRBV5-6 to TRBJ2-7; D is possibly TRBD1 or TRBD2 (5 bases each). V was cut by 2 bases and J by 7 bases, with 13 bases left in between. Germline V gives CDR1 SGHDT, CDR2 YYEEEE. This CDR3 is built from 13 residues. The CDR3 protein is CASSFGLPGEQYF. The CDR3 DNA is TGTGCCAGCAGCTTCGGACTCCCAGGGGAGCAGTACTTC.

The chain uses TRBV2 and TRBJ1-1; D remains ambiguous. Looked up from germline, CDR1 is SNHLY and CDR2 is FYNNEI. This CDR3 region has 14 residues. V was shortened by 8 bases and J by 1 base, with 14 bases between the two germline ends. The CDR3 sequence is CASGRGGGNTEAFF. The CDR3 DNA is TGTGCCAGCGGGAGAGGTGGAGGGAACACTGAAGCTTTCTTT.